Below are 7 T cell receptor beta chains sequenced from a single sample in a study of Ad26.COV2.S vaccination and SARS-CoV-2 variants. The treatment denotes: 15 to 20 received Ad26.COV2.S at low or high dose, single or two shots; 5 received placebo; per-sample allocation not given. It was on day 63 after the first vaccine or placebo injection that samples were taken. Libraries were prepared by immunoSEQ multiplex PCR; TCRdb keeps only in-frame clonotypes and omits some of them. The repertoire holds about 350,000 clones, with about 85% as singletons. Source: peripheral blood, taken in a trial of Ad26.COV2.S vaccine versus placebo. All receptors come from a person aged 18-60 years who received the Ad26.COV2.S COVID-19 vaccine or a placebo.

The sample holds one count of this clone. J is TRBJ1-1 and V is TRBV30; D gene unclear. Germline CDR1 GTSNPN, CDR2 SVGIG (reference sequence). CDR3 length: 11 residues. Trimming removed 0 bases from V and 10 bases from J, with 9 bases in between. The CDR3 coding sequence is TGTGCCTGGAGTGTAGGGATGGGAGCTTTCTTT. Protein: CAWSVGMGAFF.

The chain combines TRBV6-5 with TRBJ2-7, with D possibly TRBD1 on 6 matching bases. CDR1 is MNHEY and CDR2 is SVGAGI in the germline V gene. This CDR3 is built from 13 residues. V dropped 4 bases and J dropped 4 bases, with 11 bases sitting between them. The CDR3 is CASSSPTGYEQYF. The CDR3 DNA reads TGTGCCAGCAGTTCCCCGACAGGATACGAGCAGTACTTC.

The chain uses TRBV30 and TRBJ2-2, with 10 bases lining up with TRBD1. The junction had 2 bases not matched to a gene; V was cut back by 5 bases and J by 5 bases. The CDR3 loop spans 13 amino acids. The germline gives CDR1 GTSNPN, CDR2 SVGIG (reference sequence). For the CDR3, the DNA is TGTGCCTGGGGACAGGGGGATACCGGGGAGCTGTTTTTT. Its protein product is CAWGQGDTGELFF.

This clone came up once. This chain joins TRBV5-1 and TRBJ2-3; maybe TRBD1 (6 bases). Trimming pared 3 bases from V and 1 base from J, leaving 18 bases between. The CDR3 is made up of 17 amino acids. CDR1 is SGHRS and CDR2 is YFSETQ in the germline V gene. The chain's CDR3 is CASSWGPKKGGTDTQYF. The CDR3 nucleotides read TGCGCCAGCAGCTGGGGACCCAAAAAGGGGGGCACAGATACGCAGTATTTT.

The rearrangement joins TRBV11-2 to TRBJ1-4; a weak D match, TRBD1 (5 bases). Looked up from germline, CDR1 is SGHAT and CDR2 is FQNNGV. The CDR3 sequence is 14 residues long. V lost 0 bases and J lost 10, with 12 bases in between. In DNA form, the CDR3 reads TGTGCCAGCAGCTTAGACCAAACGGGACGAAAACTGTTTTTT. Its translation is CASSLDQTGRKLFF. Based on the CDR3 plus reference TRBV11-2 and TRBJ1-4, the full variable domain is EAGVAQSPRYKIIEKRQSVAFWCNPISGHATLYWYQQILGQGPKLLIQFQNNGVVDDSQLPKDRFSAERLKGVDSTLKIQPAKLEDSAVYLCASSLDQTGRKLFFGSGTQLSVL.

This clone is a singleton in its sample. This chain joins TRBV10-3 and TRBJ2-3; possible D gene TRBD1, 6 bases. Germline assignment: CDR1 ENHRY and CDR2 SYGVKD. The CDR3 runs to 13 residues. Trimming cost V 8 bases and J 2 bases, with 11 bases left between them. This CDR3 is CAIEGENTDTQYF. In DNA form, the CDR3 reads TGTGCCATCGAGGGGGAAAACACAGATACGCAGTATTTT.

CDR3 amino acids: CASSVDSEKGLFF. The DNA for the CDR3 is TGTGCCAGCAGCGTAGATAGTGAAAAGGGACTGTTTTTT. The gene calls are TRBV9 and TRBJ1-4, with no clear D. V lost 0 bases and J lost 13, with 13 bases in between. The CDR3 covers 13 residues. Germline V lookup: CDR1 SGDLS, CDR2 YYNGEE.